This TCR beta chain emerged from a study of T cells in Graves' hyperthyroidism and ophthalmopathy. Study outcomes and limitations: Stable hyperthyroidism was told apart from ophthalmopathy by a model built on 13 V-J features. Ophthalmopathy was identified by the model a median about six months ahead of onset.

On this clonotype itself: Its antigen is currently unknown.

What was amplified from RNA transcripts were TCR beta CDR3 regions. Using the HTBI primer set, a first-round RT-PCR was run on the TCR CDR3. One entry per CDR3 protein, called by TCRdb with MiXCR from the multiplex PCR reads. The data hold roughly 520,000 distinct CDR3 sequences, with around 22% observed a single time. V shed 2 bases and J shed 7 bases, with 17 bases lying between them. The CDR3 totals 15 residues. The germline V gene has CDR1 MNHEY and CDR2 SVGAGI. Diagnostic assessment was based on clinical symptoms, serum thyroxine and TRAb, thyroid ultrasound and orbital computed tomography. This sample holds PBMCs from about 10 ml fresh peripheral blood.

This receptor was identified in a woman aged 30 to 39 with Graves' ophthalmopathy. This rearrangement joins TRBV6-5 to TRBJ1-1; D is uncertain. Sequenced input: blood. Written as DNA, the CDR3 is TGTGCCAGCAGTTACAGAGGAACGGCGTTGGATGAAGCTTTCTTT. It is translated as CASSYRGTALDEAFF.